The 27 T cell receptor beta chains presented below share a single source sample, sequenced in a study of shared clonotypes between healthy human individuals. Some clones are missing from TCRdb's copy, which holds only in-frame ones; the method was immunoSEQ multiplex PCR. The data hold around 2,000,000 clones, with 95% observed a single time. The sample consisted of naive CD4+ T cells sorted from blood. Subset of the sample: CD45RA+ positively selected. The receptors stem from a man between 18 and 35 years old in good health.

The chain couples TRBV6-1 to TRBJ1-5, with D unclear. CDR1 MNHNS and CDR2 SASEGT come from the germline V gene. The CDR3 length is 14 residues. Trimming pared 5 bases from V and 2 bases from J, leaving 10 bases between. This chain's CDR3 is CASSFDEGNQPQHF. The CDR3 DNA reads as TGTGCCAGCAGTTTCGACGAGGGCAATCAGCCCCAGCATTTT.

The CDR3 protein is CASSVEQGNTNVLTF. The CDR3 coding sequence is TGTGCCAGCAGTGTGGAGCAGGGGAACACCAACGTCCTGACTTTC. The chain has TRBV2 and TRBJ2-6; maybe TRBD1 (6 bases). The V and J ends lost 4 bases and 8 bases respectively, with 15 bases between them. In germline, CDR1 is SNHLY, CDR2 FYNNEI. There are 15 residues in the CDR3.

V is TRBV5-3 and J is TRBJ1-5; D is unresolved. TRBV5-3 qualifies as an ORF whose function is uncertain. This CDR3 is built from 14 residues. Trimming removed 4 bases at V and 7 bases at J, with 15 bases between. Written as DNA, the CDR3 is TGTGCCAGAAGCCTACCCTGCGGACTCCAGCCCCAGCATTTT. Translation: CARSLPCGLQPQHF.

The chain links TRBV27 to TRBJ2-1; 9 bases match TRBD1. From germline, CDR1 is MNHEY and CDR2 SMNVEV (reference sequence). V dropped 4 bases and J dropped 5; count of bases not matched to a gene: 12. The CDR3 sequence is 17 residues long. The CDR3 reads CASSSPPGTGSNNEQFF. The CDR3, as DNA: TGTGCCAGCAGTTCACCCCCCGGGACAGGGTCTAACAATGAGCAGTTCTTC.

The rearrangement uses TRBV18 and TRBJ1-6; 7 bases fit TRBD1. Germline-derived CDR1 and CDR2 are KGHSH and LQKENI. With 2 bases clipped from V and 4 bases from J, the junction kept 2 bases outside the gene matches. The CDR3 covers 15 residues. CDR3 coding DNA: TGTGCCAGCTCACCAGAGGGGGCGTATAATTCACCCCTCCACTTT. It translates to CASSPEGAYNSPLHF.

The CDR3 reads CASSYDQGPWYGYTF. The DNA for the CDR3 is TGTGCCAGCAGTTACGATCAGGGGCCTTGGTATGGCTACACCTTC. V gene TRBV6-6 combines with J gene TRBJ1-2; a weak D match, TRBD1 (6 bases). This CDR3 has 15 amino acids. V was trimmed by 2 bases and J by 5 bases, leaving 15 bases between them. The germline CDR1 and CDR2 sequences are MNHNY and SVGAGI (reference sequence).

In this sample, this clone turned up once. J is TRBJ2-1 and V is TRBV4-1, with D possibly matching TRBD1 (5 bases). The CDR3 runs to 14 residues. Looked up from germline, CDR1 is MGHRA and CDR2 is YSYEKL. V lost 3 bases to trimming and J lost 8 bases, with 14 bases between them. The CDR3 is CASSQGSQGDEQFF. The CDR3 DNA sequence: TGCGCCAGCAGCCAGGGCTCTCAGGGTGATGAGCAGTTCTTC.

This chain connects TRBV7-9 to TRBJ2-7, with D possibly TRBD2 on 5 matching bases. The CDR3 has 13 amino acids. The germline CDR1 and CDR2 sequences are SEHNR and FQNEAQ (reference sequence). V was cut by 5 bases and J by 2 bases, with 10 bases left in between. The DNA for the CDR3 is TGTGCCAGCAGCCCGCGGACTCCCTACGAGCAGTACTTC. Protein product: CASSPRTPYEQYF.

The chain uses TRBV5-4 and TRBJ2-1, with a weak D call TRBD1 (7 bases). In germline, CDR1 is SGHNT, CDR2 YYREEE (reference sequence). The CDR3 consists of 15 residues. Trimming removed 6 bases from V and 4 bases from J, with 17 bases in between. CDR3 bases: TGTGCCAGCAATATCGGACAGGAGGGTTACAATGAGCAGTTCTTC. It translates to CASNIGQEGYNEQFF. The full variable domain, with the rest looked up from reference TRBV5-4 and TRBJ2-1, is ETGVTQSPTHLIKTRGQQVTLRCSSQSGHNTVSWYQQALGQGPQFIFQYYREEENGRGNFPPRFSGLQFPNYSSELNVNALELDDSALYLCASNIGQEGYNEQFFGPGTRLTVL.

The chain carries TRBV2 and TRBJ1-4; 8 bases match TRBD1. The length of the CDR3 is 16 residues. Germline V gene lookup returns CDR1 SNHLY and CDR2 FYNNEI. V dropped 4 bases and J dropped 5; count of bases not matched to a gene: 9. CDR3 in DNA: TGTGCCAGCAGTGGGCAGGGGGCGGCTGCGAATGAAAAACTGTTTTTT. Its protein product is CASSGQGAAANEKLFF. Variable domain in full (rest from reference TRBV2 and TRBJ1-4): EPEVTQTPSHQVTQMGQEVILRCVPISNHLYFYWYRQILGQKVEFLVSFYNNEISEKSEIFDDQFSVERPDGSNFTLKIRSTKLEDSAMYFCASSGQGAAANEKLFFGSGTQLSVL.

V and J are TRBV2 and TRBJ1-1, with D tentatively TRBD1 (5 bases). CDR1 is SNHLY, CDR2 FYNNEI, per germline. V lost 5 bases to trimming and J lost 3 bases, with 13 bases between them. The CDR3 extends over 14 amino acids. The CDR3 spells CASSSRVWDTEAFF. The CDR3, as DNA: TGTGCCAGCAGTAGCAGGGTATGGGACACTGAAGCTTTCTTT. Based on the CDR3 plus reference TRBV2 and TRBJ1-1, the full variable domain is EPEVTQTPSHQVTQMGQEVILRCVPISNHLYFYWYRQILGQKVEFLVSFYNNEISEKSEIFDDQFSVERPDGSNFTLKIRSTKLEDSAMYFCASSSRVWDTEAFFGQGTRLTVV.

The chain employs TRBV5-1 and TRBJ2-5; D possibly matches TRBD1 or TRBD2 (5 bases each). The germline gives CDR1 SGHRS, CDR2 YFSETQ. The CDR3 spans 15 residues. Deletions cut 4 bases from V and 4 bases from J, with 17 bases between. CDR3 nucleotides: TGCGCCAGCAGCGTGGCAGGGAATCGGGGAGAGACCCAGTACTTC. This sequence encodes CASSVAGNRGETQYF.

CDR3 sequence: CSAKDRFEAFF. The CDR3 bases are TGCAGTGCCAAGGACAGGTTTGAAGCTTTCTTT. The chain couples TRBV20-1 to TRBJ1-1; 7 nucleotides line up with TRBD1. V lost 6 bases and J lost 7; bases outside the gene matches: 5. The V gene's germline CDR1 is DFQATT and CDR2 SNEGSKA (reference sequence). The CDR3 has 11 residues.

The chain carries TRBV5-3 and TRBJ2-7, with D perhaps matching TRBD1 or TRBD2 (5 bases each). TRBV5-3 is an ORF for which the function is uncertain. V was pared by 4 bases and J by 1 base, with 15 bases between. This CDR3 comprises 15 residues. DNA of the CDR3: TGTGCCAGAAGCGAGGGCCGACAGCTTTCCTACGAGCAGTACTTC. Translated: CARSEGRQLSYEQYF.

J is TRBJ2-3 and V is TRBV11-3; D is unresolved. This CDR3 contains 15 residues. The V gene's germline CDR1 is SGHNT and CDR2 YENEEA. Trimming pared 1 base from V and 3 bases from J, leaving 11 bases between. This CDR3 reads CASSLGGSLTDTQYF. The CDR3 DNA reads as TGTGCCAGCAGCTTAGGGGGTAGCCTAACAGATACGCAGTATTTT.

V gene TRBV6-5 combines with J gene TRBJ1-5; perhaps TRBD1 as D (5 bases). CDR3 length equals 14 residues. Germline assignment: CDR1 MNHEY and CDR2 SVGAGI. Deletions cut 4 bases from V and 3 bases from J, with 10 bases between. The DNA of the CDR3 is TGTGCCAGCAGTTCCACAGGAAACAATCAGCCCCAGCATTTT. Translated: CASSSTGNNQPQHF.

This sequence joins TRBV5-1 and TRBJ2-7; TRBD1 matches at 9 bases. Unmatched junction bases numbered 8, after V lost 4 bases and J lost 3 bases. Germline V CDR1 and CDR2: SGHRS, YFSETQ. The CDR3 has 15 amino acids. The CDR3 nucleotides are TGCGCCAGCAGCCGAGACGGGACAGGGATCTACGAGCAGTACTTC. This translates into CASSRDGTGIYEQYF.

This chain uses TRBV6-5 with TRBJ2-1; D is uncertain. The CDR3 has 14 amino acids. Trimming removed 0 bases from V and 4 bases from J, with 7 bases in between. Germline V gene sequence: CDR1 MNHEY, CDR2 SVGAGI. Written as DNA, the CDR3 is TGTGCCAGCAGTTACTCTTTGCAGTACAATGAGCAGTTCTTC. The encoded protein is CASSYSLQYNEQFF.

This CDR3 reads CASSRSGTPGELFF. DNA for the CDR3: TGCGCCAGCAGCCGTTCCGGGACCCCCGGGGAGCTGTTTTTT. V and J are TRBV4-1 and TRBJ2-2; either TRBD1 or TRBD2 may fit D (5 bases each). V was shortened by 4 bases and J by 6 bases, with 12 bases between the two germline ends. This CDR3 contains 14 residues. CDR1 and CDR2 from the germline V gene are MGHRA and YSYEKL.

The chain recombines TRBV27 with TRBJ2-7; D gene ambiguous. The length of the CDR3 is 15 residues. Between the trimmed V and J ends, which lost 3 bases and 0 bases, there was a span of 12 bases. Germline CDR1 is MNHEY and CDR2 is SMNVEV (reference sequence). CDR3 amino acids: CASSFISRNSYEQYF. The CDR3 coding sequence is TGTGCCAGCAGTTTTATTTCCCGCAACTCCTACGAGCAGTACTTC.

The V gene is TRBV19, the J gene TRBJ2-5, with 7 positions matching TRBD1. Trimming took 5 bases from V and 2 from J; bases not matched to a gene: 2. The CDR3 is made up of 13 amino acids. Germline assignment: CDR1 LNHDA and CDR2 SQIVND (reference sequence). CDR3 coding DNA: TGTGCCAGTAGTTGGGGACAGCAAGAGACCCAGTACTTC. Protein product: CASSWGQQETQYF.

This clone appeared a single time. The chain carries TRBV4-1 and TRBJ2-1; D may be TRBD2 (6 bases). Germline loops: CDR1 MGHRA, CDR2 YSYEKL. Trimming pared 2 bases from V and 5 bases from J, leaving 19 bases between. The CDR3 has 17 amino acids. The CDR3 region is CASSQRVTLAVNNEQFF. For the CDR3, the DNA is TGCGCCAGCAGCCAACGAGTGACCTTAGCGGTCAACAATGAGCAGTTCTTC.

The chain is built from TRBV6-5 and TRBJ2-1; D is possibly TRBD2 (5 bases). The germline V gene encodes CDR1 MNHEY and CDR2 SVGAGI. The CDR3 runs to 11 residues. V lost 6 bases, J lost 7 bases, and 7 bases lay in between. The CDR3 spells CASSSGNEQFF. The DNA of the CDR3 is TGTGCCAGCAGCTCGGGGAATGAGCAGTTCTTC.

The J gene is TRBJ1-4, the V gene TRBV5-1, with 7 bases that match TRBD1. V was pared by 0 bases and J by 7 bases, with 9 bases of the junction left unmatched. Per germline, CDR1 SGHRS and CDR2 YFSETQ. The CDR3 contains 16 residues. As DNA, the CDR3 is TGCGCCAGCAGCTTGGCCGGGACAGCTTTTGTTGAAAAACTGTTTTTT. Its protein is CASSLAGTAFVEKLFF.

The chain combines TRBV5-1 with TRBJ2-2; TRBD1 agrees at 7 bases. The length of the CDR3 is 16 residues. CDR1 and CDR2 (germline): SGHRS, YFSETQ. V shed 4 bases, J shed 2 bases, and the junction held 8 bases outside the gene matches. Here the CDR3 DNA reads TGCGCCAGCAGCATGCTGACAGGGAAAAACACCGGGGAGCTGTTTTTT. It specifies CASSMLTGKNTGELFF.

This chain joins TRBV6-5 and TRBJ1-5, with D perhaps matching TRBD1 (5 bases). The CDR3 contains 16 residues. Trimming left V 2 bases short and J 2 bases short, with 13 bases between. In germline, CDR1 is MNHEY, CDR2 SVGAGI. The CDR3 DNA reads TGTGCCAGCAGTTACGCCCCGGGGCCCGGCAATCAGCCCCAGCATTTT. Translated: CASSYAPGPGNQPQHF.

J is TRBJ2-5 and V is TRBV19, with D possibly TRBD1 on 5 matching bases. V shed 4 bases and J shed 5 bases, with 11 bases lying between them. Germline V gene sequence: CDR1 LNHDA, CDR2 SQIVND (reference sequence). The CDR3 is 13 residues long. CDR3 DNA: TGTGCCAGTAGTACTCAGGGTTTGGAGACCCAGTACTTC. It specifies CASSTQGLETQYF.